A single sample is the source of the 11 T cell receptor beta chains below, sequenced in a study of T cell responses to AZD1222 COVID-19 vaccine. TCRdb's table, derived via immunoSEQ multiplex PCR, lists solely in-frame clones and lacks some. Of roughly 99,000 clones in the sample, around nine tenths were seen once. The starting material was peripheral blood, obtained 28 days after the second AZD1222 dose. The receptors here all came from an adult who received the AZD1222 COVID-19 vaccine.

This chain uses TRBV25-1 with TRBJ1-2; D may be TRBD1 (5 bases). Trimming left V 2 bases short and J 5 bases short, with 9 bases between. The CDR3 runs to 13 residues. The germline V gene encodes CDR1 MGHDK and CDR2 SYGVNS. As DNA, the CDR3 is TGTGCCAGCAGTGAACAGGGTCTGTATGGCTACACCTTC. Amino acid sequence: CASSEQGLYGYTF.

The chain is built from TRBV7-8 and TRBJ2-7; tentative D call: TRBD1 (6 bases). In germline, CDR1 is SGHVS, CDR2 FQNEAQ. The V end lost 6 bases, the J end lost 4 bases, and 16 bases lay between the germline ends. The CDR3 runs to 14 residues. The CDR3 region has the DNA TGTGCCAGCAGTTCCGGGACAAGACTTTACGAGCAGTACTTC. Residues: CASSSGTRLYEQYF. Complete variable domain (other parts from reference TRBV7-8 and TRBJ2-7): GAGVSQSPRYKVAKRGQDVALRCDPISGHVSLFWYQQALGQGPEFLTYFQNEAQLDKSGLPSDRFFAERPEGSVSTLKIQRTQQEDSAVYLCASSSGTRLYEQYFGPGTRLTVT.

The gene calls are TRBV7-2 and TRBJ2-7, with TRBD1 as a possible D gene (7 bases). The CDR3 runs to 15 residues. V was trimmed by 1 base and J by 4 bases, leaving 14 bases between them. CDR1 is SGHTA and CDR2 is FQGNSA in the germline V gene. The CDR3 loop reads CASSLGGGGVYEQYF. DNA for the CDR3: TGTGCCAGCAGCTTAGGAGGAGGGGGCGTATACGAGCAGTACTTC.

The sample holds one count of this clone. V gene TRBV6-5 combines with J gene TRBJ1-2, with D maybe TRBD1 (5 bases). V was pared by 7 bases and J by 4 bases, with 16 bases between. The CDR3 contains 14 residues. Germline V lookup: CDR1 MNHEY, CDR2 SVGAGI. The CDR3 region is CASTPLGGSYGYTF. The CDR3 DNA sequence: TGTGCCAGCACCCCTTTGGGGGGATCCTATGGCTACACCTTC.

This clone was counted between two and nine times. The chain is built from TRBV27 and TRBJ2-7, with a tentative D call TRBD1 (7 bases). The CDR3 loop spans 11 amino acids. The V gene lost 11 bases and the J gene lost 1 base, with 9 bases spanning the gap. Germline loops: CDR1 MNHEY, CDR2 SMNVEV (reference sequence). In DNA, the CDR3 is TGTGCCGCAGGGGGGTCCTACGAGCAGTACTTC. Translated: CAAGGSYEQYF.

The CDR3 protein is CASLSGQGYEQYF. The CDR3 nucleotides read TGTGCCAGCCTTTCGGGACAGGGCTACGAGCAGTACTTC. J is TRBJ2-7 and V is TRBV28; 9 bases fit TRBD1. This CDR3 comprises 13 residues. Losses at the gene ends were 8 bases for V and 3 bases for J; bases not matched to a gene: 5. The V gene's germline CDR1 is MDHEN and CDR2 SYDVKM. Filled out from reference TRBV28 and TRBJ2-7, the complete variable domain reads DVKVTQSSRYLVKRTGEKVFLECVQDMDHENMFWYRQDPGLGLRLIYFSYDVKMKEKGDIPEGYSVSREKKERFSLILESASTNQTSMYLCASLSGQGYEQYFGPGTRLTVT.

J is TRBJ2-5 and V is TRBV21-1; the table's TRBD1 call for D was not verified on the DNA. TRBV21-1 is given as a pseudogene. This CDR3 is 13 amino acids long. The CDR3 coding sequence is TGTGCCAGCAGCCAAACAGGGGGAGAGACCCAGTACTTC. It is translated as CASSQTGGETQYF.

The chain links TRBV18 to TRBJ2-6; D is undetermined. The CDR3 runs 17 residues. In germline, CDR1 is KGHSH, CDR2 LQKENI. Trimming removed 1 base from V and 0 bases from J, with 10 bases in between. The CDR3 sequence is CASSPQRLGSGANVLTF. Here the CDR3 DNA reads TGTGCCAGCTCACCACAGAGGCTAGGCTCTGGGGCCAACGTCCTGACTTTC.

This clone came up once. J is TRBJ1-1 and V is TRBV3-1 (or the pseudogene TRBV3-2), with D maybe TRBD1 (6 bases). The CDR3 covers 14 residues. Deletions cut 2 bases from V and 0 bases from J, with 7 bases between. Germline CDR1 is LGHDT and CDR2 is YNNKEL (reference sequence). In nucleotides, the CDR3 is TGTGCCAGCAGCCAAAGGGGGTTGAACACTGAAGCTTTCTTT. Amino acid sequence: CASSQRGLNTEAFF.

The chain couples TRBV28 to TRBJ1-6; D possibly corresponds to TRBD1 (5 bases). The CDR3 is 17 residues long. Trimming removed 5 bases from V and 4 bases from J, with 18 bases in between. The germline CDR1 and CDR2 sequences are MDHEN and SYDVKM. The chain's CDR3 is CASSAMTGTPYNSPLHF. In DNA, the CDR3 is TGTGCCAGCAGTGCCATGACCGGGACTCCATATAATTCACCCCTCCACTTT.

This clone was observed a single time. V gene TRBV4-1 combines with J gene TRBJ2-3; D not resolved. This CDR3 comprises 13 residues. Between the trimmed V and J ends, which lost 0 bases and 6 bases, there was a span of 7 bases. Germline-derived CDR1 and CDR2 are MGHRA and YSYEKL. The CDR3 nucleotides are TGCGCCAGCAGCCAAGATATGCACGATACGCAGTATTTT. It specifies CASSQDMHDTQYF.